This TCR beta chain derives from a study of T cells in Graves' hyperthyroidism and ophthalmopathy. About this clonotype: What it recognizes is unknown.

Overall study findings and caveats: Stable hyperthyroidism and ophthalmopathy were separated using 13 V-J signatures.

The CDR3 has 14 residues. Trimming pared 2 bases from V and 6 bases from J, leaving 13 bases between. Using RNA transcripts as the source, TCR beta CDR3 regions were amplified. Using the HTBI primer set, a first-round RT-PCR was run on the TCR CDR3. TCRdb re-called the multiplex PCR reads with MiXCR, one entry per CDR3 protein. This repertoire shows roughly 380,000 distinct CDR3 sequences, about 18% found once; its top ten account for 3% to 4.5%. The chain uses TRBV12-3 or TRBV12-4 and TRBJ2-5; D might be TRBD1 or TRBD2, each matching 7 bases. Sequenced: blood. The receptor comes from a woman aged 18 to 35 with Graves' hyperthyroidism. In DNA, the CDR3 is TGTGCCAGCAGTTTACTGCAGGGGGGGCAGACCCAGTACTTC. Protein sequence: CASSLLQGGQTQYF.